These 20 T cell receptor beta chains were all obtained from the same sample, sequenced in a study of blood T cell repertoires in COVID-19. TCRdb's copy holds only in-frame clones and misses some; the assay was immunoSEQ multiplex PCR. The repertoire holds 150,000 to 200,000 clones, with about 89% as singletons. Sequenced: PBMCs or T cells enriched from blood (not recorded which). The receptors were sampled from a woman aged 18-29 years who had recovered from COVID-19.

Only one count was recorded for this clone. A much larger clone lies one base from this, so it may be a read error. The chain couples TRBV6-2 or TRBV6-3 to TRBJ2-1; 14 nucleotides align to TRBD2. The J segment lost 7 bases and the V segment lost 6 bases, leaving 5 bases of the junction unmatched. CDR1 is MNHEY and CDR2 is SVGEGT in the germline V gene. The CDR3 totals 15 residues. CDR3 bases: TGTGCCAGCAGCTTGGGACTAGCGGGAGTAAATGAGCAGTTCTTC. This gives the protein CASSLGLAGVNEQFF.

In this sample, this clone turned up once. The chain recombines TRBV6-5 with TRBJ2-5; maybe TRBD1 (6 bases). V lost 4 bases, J lost 2 bases, and 14 bases lay in between. CDR1 and CDR2 (germline): MNHEY, SVGAGI. This CDR3 has 15 residues. Written as DNA, the CDR3 is TGTGCCAGCAGTTGGACAGCCCTGGGGCAAGAGACCCAGTACTTC. Translated, it gives CASSWTALGQETQYF.

This sequence joins TRBV12-3 or TRBV12-4 and TRBJ2-7, with D possibly being TRBD2 (6 bases). V shed 5 bases and J shed 6 bases, with 14 bases lying between them. CDR3 size: 13 residues. CDR3 coding DNA: TGTGCCAGCAGTCCCTGGACTAATGGCGAGCAGTACTTC. As protein: CASSPWTNGEQYF.

The chain carries TRBV5-8 and TRBJ2-7; D remains unclear. Between the trimmed V and J ends, which lost 4 bases and 3 bases, there was a span of 8 bases. Germline values: CDR1 SGHTS, CDR2 YDEGEE. The CDR3 sequence is 12 residues long. DNA for the CDR3: TGTGCCAGCAGCCTAATTCGCTACGAGCAGTACTTC. It yields the protein CASSLIRYEQYF.

The V call is TRBV9, the J call TRBJ2-3; 10 bases map to TRBD2. V dropped 0 bases and J dropped 7; count of bases not matched to a gene: 5. The germline gives CDR1 SGDLS, CDR2 YYNGEE. This CDR3 spans 15 amino acids. DNA of the CDR3: TGTGCCAGCAGCGTAGGACTAGCGGGCTCAAATACGCAGTATTTT. It yields the protein CASSVGLAGSNTQYF.

This clone is a singleton in its sample. The chain couples TRBV5-5 to TRBJ1-2, with a possible D match to TRBD1 (5 bases). Germline CDR1 is SGHKS and CDR2 is YYEKEE (reference sequence). The CDR3 is made up of 11 amino acids. V was cut by 2 bases and J by 8 bases, with 7 bases left in between. CDR3 residues: CASSLKGGYTF. CDR3 bases: TGTGCCAGCAGCTTAAAGGGGGGCTACACCTTC.

The V and J genes are TRBV19 and TRBJ2-3; 9 bases map to TRBD2. Per germline, CDR1 LNHDA and CDR2 SQIVND (reference sequence). The CDR3 covers 15 residues. V was pared by 5 bases and J by 4 bases, with 7 bases of the junction left unmatched. In nucleotides, the CDR3 is TGTGCCAGTAGTCCGTTAGCGGGAGTATCAGATACGCAGTATTTT. It codes for CASSPLAGVSDTQYF.

Only a few counts were recorded for this clone. This sequence joins TRBV11-2 and TRBJ2-2; 9 bases agree with TRBD2. Germline V gene sequence: CDR1 SGHAT, CDR2 FQNNGV. After removal of 2 bases from V and 1 base from J, the junction contained 2 bases not matched to a gene. CDR3 length: 16 residues. As DNA, the CDR3 is TGTGCCAGCAGCTTAAGAGCGGGGGGGAACACCGGGGAGCTGTTTTTT. The encoded protein is CASSLRAGGNTGELFF.

The rearrangement joins TRBV9 to TRBJ2-5; TRBD2 matches 7 bases. Germline V gene lookup returns CDR1 SGDLS and CDR2 YYNGEE. J lost 4 bases, V lost 3 bases, and 9 bases had no gene match. CDR3 length equals 15 residues. This chain's CDR3 is CASSAGGPRGETQYF. The DNA of the CDR3 is TGTGCCAGCAGCGCGGGGGGACCCCGAGGAGAGACCCAGTACTTC.

With regard to this clone: The same CDR3 can be traced to other DNA sequences in this sample. This rearrangement joins TRBV29-1 to TRBJ2-7, with 7 bases aligning to TRBD1. Germline loops: CDR1 SQVTM, CDR2 ANQGSEA. Trimming took 6 bases from V and 4 from J; bases not matched to a gene: 3. This CDR3 comprises 11 residues. The CDR3 sequence: CSVATGYEQYF. The DNA of the CDR3 is TGCAGCGTAGCGACAGGGTACGAGCAGTACTTC.

The V and J genes are TRBV7-8 and TRBJ2-1; 9 positions match TRBD2. Germline V gives CDR1 SGHVS, CDR2 FQNEAQ. Losses at the gene ends were 1 base for V and 10 bases for J; bases not matched to a gene: 8. This CDR3 has 15 residues. The CDR3 is CASSLGAGGVPEQFF. The CDR3 DNA follows: TGTGCCAGCAGCTTAGGTGCGGGAGGGGTCCCGGAGCAGTTCTTC.

CDR3 protein: CASSYAGPPNSPLHF. CDR3 sequence (DNA): TGTGCCAGCAGTTACGCAGGGCCCCCGAATTCACCCCTCCACTTT. The rearrangement uses TRBV6-5 and TRBJ1-6, with D maybe TRBD1 (5 bases). The CDR3 is 15 amino acids. With 2 bases removed from V and 7 bases from J, the gap between germline ends came to 12 bases. Germline V lookup: CDR1 MNHEY, CDR2 SVGAGI.

The chain employs TRBV4-2 and TRBJ2-1; a possible D gene is TRBD1 (6 bases). Between the trimmed V and J ends, which lost 3 bases and 6 bases, there was a span of 15 bases. This CDR3 comprises 15 residues. Germline lookup yields CDR1 LGHNA and CDR2 YNFKEQ. In nucleotides, the CDR3 is TGTGCCAGCAGCCACCCTGAGGGGGTAATCAATGAGCAGTTCTTC. Its protein is CASSHPEGVINEQFF.

Only one count was recorded for this clone. DNA of the CDR3: TGTGCCAGCAGCCAAGACACTATCGCGGTTGAAGCTTTCTTT. Translation: CASSQDTIAVEAFF. V usage is TRBV3-1 (or the pseudogene TRBV3-2) and J usage is TRBJ1-1, with D unclear. V lost 0 bases and J 7 bases, leaving 12 bases between the germline ends. The CDR3 covers 14 residues. Germline values: CDR1 LGHDT, CDR2 YNNKEL (reference sequence).

V is TRBV7-2 and J is TRBJ2-1, with 7 bases fitting TRBD1. The CDR3 loop spans 15 amino acids. V lost 5 bases to trimming and J lost 5 bases; unmatched junction nucleotides: 9. CDR1 SGHTA and CDR2 FQGNSA come from the germline V gene. CDR3 loop: CASSPTGAGNNEQFF. The CDR3, as DNA: TGTGCCAGCAGCCCAACAGGGGCTGGAAACAATGAGCAGTTCTTC. The full variable domain, with the rest looked up from reference TRBV7-2 and TRBJ2-1, is GAGVSQSPSNKVTEKGKDVELRCDPISGHTALYWYRQSLGQGLEFLIYFQGNSAPDKSGLPSDRFSAERTGGSVSTLTIQRTQQEDSAVYLCASSPTGAGNNEQFFGPGTRLTVL.

V usage is TRBV5-6 and J usage is TRBJ1-2, with a tentative D call TRBD1 (5 bases). Germline assignment: CDR1 SGHDT and CDR2 YYEEEE. V dropped 0 bases and J dropped 2 bases, with 11 bases sitting between them. This CDR3 is 15 amino acids long. This chain's CDR3 is CASSLAAGRNYGYTF. The CDR3 DNA reads as TGTGCCAGCAGCTTGGCGGCAGGGAGGAACTATGGCTACACCTTC.

The chain joins TRBV5-6 to TRBJ2-7; 12 bases align to TRBD1. This CDR3 has 16 amino acids. Germline V lookup: CDR1 SGHDT, CDR2 YYEEEE. J lost 0 bases, V lost 4 bases, and 5 bases had no gene match. Here the CDR3 DNA reads TGTGCCAGCAGCCAGGGACAGGGGGCGACCTCCTACGAGCAGTACTTC. Translating it yields CASSQGQGATSYEQYF.

This chain uses TRBV7-9 with TRBJ1-6, with 7 bases that match TRBD1. J lost 7 bases, V lost 3 bases, and 3 bases had no gene match. The CDR3 is made up of 14 amino acids. CDR1 SEHNR and CDR2 FQNEAQ come from the germline V gene (reference sequence). The DNA of the CDR3 is TGTGCCAGCAGCTTCAGGGACAGAAATTCACCCCTCCACTTT. This encodes CASSFRDRNSPLHF.

The chain combines TRBV25-1 with TRBJ1-2, with 7 bases identical to TRBD1. The CDR3 is 14 amino acids. Germline V gives CDR1 MGHDK, CDR2 SYGVNS. The V gene end was trimmed by 5 bases and the J gene end by 8 bases; junction bases not matched to a gene: 11. CDR3 in amino acids: CASSTLDRVGGYTF. In DNA, the CDR3 is TGTGCCAGCAGTACATTAGACAGGGTGGGCGGCTACACCTTC.

The chain links TRBV6-5 to TRBJ1-2; TRBD1 matches 7 bases. V lost 7 bases and J lost 1; bases outside the gene matches: 6. This CDR3 spans 14 amino acids. From germline, CDR1 is MNHEY and CDR2 SVGAGI. DNA for the CDR3: TGTGCCAGCACCCCAACAGGGGTTAACTATGGCTACACCTTC. Its translation: CASTPTGVNYGYTF.